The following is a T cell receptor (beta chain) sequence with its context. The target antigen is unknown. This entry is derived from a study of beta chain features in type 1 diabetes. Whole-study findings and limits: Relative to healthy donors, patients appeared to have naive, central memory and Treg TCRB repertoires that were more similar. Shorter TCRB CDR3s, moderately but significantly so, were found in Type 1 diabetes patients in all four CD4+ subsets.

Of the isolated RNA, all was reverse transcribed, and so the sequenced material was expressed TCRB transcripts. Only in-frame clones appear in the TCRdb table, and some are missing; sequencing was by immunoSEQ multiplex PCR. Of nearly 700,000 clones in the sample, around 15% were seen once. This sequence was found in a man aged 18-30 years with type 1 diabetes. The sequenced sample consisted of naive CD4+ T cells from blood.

The CDR3 reads CSTSTLRGGASGPYNEQFF. The CDR3 DNA sequence: TGCAGCACCTCCACCCTGCGCGGGGGGGCATCGGGGCCCTACAATGAGCAGTTCTTC. The chain carries TRBV29-1 and TRBJ2-1; 9 bases match TRBD2. Losses at the gene ends were 8 bases for V and 2 bases for J; bases not matched to a gene: 22. In germline, CDR1 is SQVTM, CDR2 ANQGSEA. This CDR3 has 19 residues.